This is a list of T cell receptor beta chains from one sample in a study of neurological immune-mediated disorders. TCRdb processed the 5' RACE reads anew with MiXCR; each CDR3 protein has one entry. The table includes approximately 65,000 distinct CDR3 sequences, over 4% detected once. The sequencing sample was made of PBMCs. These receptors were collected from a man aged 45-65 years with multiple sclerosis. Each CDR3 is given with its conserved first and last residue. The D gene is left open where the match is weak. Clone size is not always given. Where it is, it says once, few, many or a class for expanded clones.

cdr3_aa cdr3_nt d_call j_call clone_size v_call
CSAPTAGVQETQYF TGCAGTGCCCCGACGGCAGGGGTCCAGGAGACCCAGTACTTC NA TRBJ2-5 many TRBV20-1
CSARPSGTNGELFF TGCAGTGCTAGACCCAGCGGGACGAACGGGGAGCTGTTTTTT TRBD2 TRBJ2-2 many TRBV20-1
CAWRGQGSVYGYTF TGTGCCTGGAGGGGACAGGGAAGCGTCTATGGCTACACCTTC TRBD1 TRBJ1-2 many TRBV30
CASSAFGTMNTEAFF TGCGCCAGCAGCGCCTTTGGGACAATGAACACTGAAGCTTTCTTT NA TRBJ1-1 many TRBV5-1
CSVRKGGTYEQYF TGCAGCGTTAGAAAGGGGGGGACCTACGAGCAGTACTTC NA TRBJ2-7 many TRBV29-1
CASSQGPNRGTGSYGYTF TGTGCCAGCAGCCAGGGTCCTAACAGGGGGACGGGGAGCTATGGCTACACCTTC TRBD1 TRBJ1-2 many TRBV4-2
CASGGGQRQPQHF TGTGCCTCGGGCGGGGGACAGAGACAGCCCCAGCATTTT TRBD1 TRBJ1-5 many TRBV7-2
CASSPRQQAQYF TGTGCCAGCAGCCCTAGACAGCAGGCGCAGTATTTT NA TRBJ2-3 many TRBV7-2
CASSVDAGGPGELFF TGTGCCAGCAGCGTAGACGCGGGGGGGCCCGGGGAGCTGTTTTTT TRBD2 TRBJ2-2 many TRBV9
CSAPDSSYNSPLNF TGCAGTGCACCAGACAGCTCCTATAATTCACCCCTCAACTTT NA TRBJ1-6 NA TRBV20-1
CASSLDGGGALDTQYF TGCGCCAGCAGCTTGGACGGCGGGGGGGCCTTAGATACGCAGTATTTT TRBD2 TRBJ2-3 many TRBV5-1
CATSRVLGDEKLFF TGTGCCACCAGCAGAGTGTTAGGTGATGAAAAACTGTTTTTT NA TRBJ1-4 many TRBV15
CASSLSDNNSPLHF TGCGCCAGCAGCTTGTCAGACAATAATTCACCCCTCCACTTT NA TRBJ1-6 many TRBV5-1
CSARSQGAAGNTIYF TGCAGTGCTAGAAGCCAGGGGGCGGCTGGAAACACCATATATTTT TRBD1 TRBJ1-3 NA TRBV20-1
CASSPQGRGETQYF TGTGCCAGCAGCCCCCAGGGGAGGGGAGAGACCCAGTACTTC NA TRBJ2-5 many TRBV7-2
CATSWGLAGGKPFETQYF TGTGCCACCAGCTGGGGACTAGCGGGGGGGAAACCATTCGAGACCCAGTACTTC TRBD2 TRBJ2-5 many TRBV15